The clone carrying this TCR beta chain occurred many times. Its antigen is not identified. V shed 0 bases, J shed 8 bases, and the junction held 11 bases outside the gene matches. The CDR3 has 17 residues. Germline lookup yields CDR1 ENHRY and CDR2 SYGVKD. Arm-PCR with iRepertoire HTBI primers amplified the CDR3 regions for these TCR beta libraries. From the multiplex PCR reads, TCRdb called clonotypes with MiXCR, one entry per CDR3 protein. The data contain 500,000 or so distinct CDR3 sequences, around 16% of them seen just once; the ten biggest clones take up 12%. Specified time point: newly diagnosed GD, antithyroid drugs for less than 3 months. PBMCs were the source of the RNA used for TCR sequencing. The sample belongs to a study of regulatory T cells in long-lasting Graves disease. Overall study findings and caveats: Whereas more than 950 public clonotypes were shared by new patients, persistent patients shared more, at under 3,000.

This same sample was also taken into another study, of T cells in Graves' hyperthyroidism and ophthalmopathy.

This rearrangement joins TRBV10-3 to TRBJ2-1; 9 bases align to TRBD1. The TCR comes from a man aged 35 to 55 with Graves disease. Sequences were derived from peripheral blood mononuclear cells (PBMCs), sampled at new diagnosis, from a patient treated with antithyroid drugs. CDR3 sequence: CAISESIGTGRPDEQFF. DNA for the CDR3: TGTGCCATCAGTGAGTCTATCGGGACAGGGAGACCAGATGAGCAGTTCTTC.